This entry describes one TCR beta chain. Its target is not known. It was with a sample-barcoded 5' primer and a J-beta primer mix that a second PCR of roughly 7 to 12 cycles was run. TCRdb itself ran the 5' RACE reads through MiXCR, one entry per CDR3 protein. In the table there are 550,000 to 750,000 distinct CDR3 sequences, around 21% of which are singletons. Donors each provided 8 to 10 milliliters of peripheral blood. The source of the sample is a study of blood T cells in healthy people across ages. Study-wide results and limits: Getting older went along with TCR beta diversity per million T cells dropping roughly linearly. For the donors, CMV status was unknown and possibly confounded expanded clonotype changes.

The CDR3 totals 15 residues. Deletions cut 3 bases from V and 0 bases from J, with 9 bases between. Germline CDR1 reads SNHLY; CDR2 reads FYNNEI. The sequenced sample consisted of blood. J is TRBJ2-1 and V is TRBV2, with no clear D. The clonotype was recovered from a man aged 65 to 85 in good health. This chain's CDR3 is CASSDGKVSYNEQFF. The DNA for the CDR3 is TGTGCCAGCAGTGATGGAAAAGTCTCCTACAATGAGCAGTTCTTC. The full variable domain, with the rest looked up from reference TRBV2 and TRBJ2-1, is EPEVTQTPSHQVTQMGQEVILRCVPISNHLYFYWYRQILGQKVEFLVSFYNNEISEKSEIFDDQFSVERPDGSNFTLKIRSTKLEDSAMYFCASSDGKVSYNEQFFGPGTRLTVL.